This note documents a single T cell receptor (beta chain) sequence. Its antigen target is currently unknown. It has no much larger one-base neighbor in the sample; base qualities were not kept. This sample also contains other DNA sequences that code for the same CDR3. The germline V gene (reference sequence) sets CDR1 to LNHDA and CDR2 to SQIVND. The CDR3 starts with the cysteine, ends with the phenylalanine, and has 15 residues. This entry keeps only the CDR3 DNA: 45 bases, framed from base 1. Germline trimming: 5 bases from V, 1 base from J; junction bases outside gene matches: 2. What this sample's time point label stands for: baseline before first vaccination. Vaccinee samples came from UK trials COV001 and COV002, including a single-blind randomized controlled phase 2/3 trial of AZD1222 (ChAdOx1 nCoV-19) in healthy adults. For TCRbeta chain sequencing, PBMC samples were collected from trial participants at day 0 and at day 28 after the second dose.

These data originate in a study of T cell responses to AZD1222 COVID-19 vaccine (dated by TCRdb to 2020 to 2022). Background on the whole study: Because spike-specific TCR depth and breadth did not differ between the two schedules, AZD1222 recipients who got a second dose at roughly 4 weeks were pooled with those who got a second dose at roughly 12 weeks. A total of 233 trial participants underwent TCR sequencing, of whom more than 200 had received two doses of AZD1222 and roughly 26 had received two doses of the MenACWY control vaccine. Trial participants were enrolled into age subgroups of 18-55, 56-69 and 70-plus years, which contained roughly 140, 27 and 60 TCR-sequenced participants, respectively.

The CDR3 regions of human TCRbeta chains were analyzed by immunosequencing. The authors' pipeline ran thus. TCRs in the repertoires were compared against a reference library of SARS-CoV-2-specific TCRs that had been generated with the MIRA antigen-specificity platform. Breadth meant the fraction of unique TCRs that were SARS-CoV-2-associated, whereas depth meant the fraction of total T cells that were SARS-CoV-2-associated. Using the MIRA data, each spike-specific TCR was mapped to the spike region that the TCR reacts to and placed in a CD4 or CD8 class. Log10-transformed breadth and depth values were compared by one-way ANOVA with Sidak's multiple comparisons tests. TCRdb re-hosts the immuneACCESS table, in-frame sequences only. Its copies lack some clones; in the studies checked, an unresolved V gene accounts for under half of them, and the cause for the rest is not known. V and J calls and clone size are copied from that table; D and trimming were computed from the DNA. The sample table contains about 170,000 clones; only one count was recorded for less than 95% of them. 2.5% to 3% of the sample belongs to the ten largest clones.

General conclusions and limits of the study: Because no day 14 peak-response samples were available, repertoires were characterized only after the peak T cell response. A significant rise in spike-specific TCR breadth and depth was observed after two AZD1222 doses relative to day 0 and relative to MenACWY recipients. In the small 56-69-year group, the increase in depth fell short of significance, most likely because of low power. Reportedly, close to half of the unique spike-specific TCRs recognized epitopes lying outside the regions that are mutated in the B.1.351 and B.1.1.7 variants. Only a handful of AZD1222 recipients were SARS-CoV-2 seropositive at baseline, limiting conclusions about previously exposed vaccinees. Vaccine-associated CD4 TCRs spanned the whole spike protein, with dominant responses in regions 160-218 and 743-854. Participants were mostly white British, with more females than males. The authors suggested clonal diversity may have been underestimated.

This chain joins TRBV19 to TRBJ2-2; TRBD1 aligns with 9 central bases. The sequences come from peripheral blood, collected on day 0 of AZD1222 vaccination. This clonotype was sampled from an adult in good health. The CDR3 corresponds to CASSRGQGNTGELFF. Here is the DNA: TGTGCCAGTAGTCGGGGACAGGGGAACACCGGGGAGCTGTTTTTT.